The 22 T cell receptor beta chains in this list originate from one sample, sequenced in a study of T cell responses to AZD1222 COVID-19 vaccine. The protocol was immunoSEQ multiplex PCR, while the TCRdb copy is restricted to in-frame clones and leaves out a portion. The sample consists of 100,000 to 120,000 clones, roughly 90% of them appearing once. The specimen was peripheral blood, collected on day 0 of AZD1222 vaccination. The receptors originated from an adult in good health.

This sequence joins TRBV3-1 (or the pseudogene TRBV3-2) and TRBJ1-1, with TRBD1 identical over 9 bases. Germline V gene sequence: CDR1 LGHDT, CDR2 YNNKEL (reference sequence). CDR3 length: 15 residues. V shed 2 bases, J shed 5 bases, and the junction held 6 bases outside the gene matches. The CDR3 nucleotides are TGTGCCAGCAGCCAACGGGACAGGGAAGCGACTGAAGCTTTCTTT. Translated: CASSQRDREATEAFF.

Concerning this clone: Other DNA sequences of this sample code for an identical CDR3. V gene TRBV27 combines with J gene TRBJ1-6; no clear D. This CDR3 contains 13 residues. Per germline, CDR1 MNHEY and CDR2 SMNVEV (reference sequence). V was shortened by 8 bases and J by 1 base, with 6 bases between the two germline ends. The DNA of the CDR3 is TGTGCCAGCCGGGAATCCTATAATTCACCCCTCCACTTT. It codes for CASRESYNSPLHF.

V is TRBV28 and J is TRBJ2-3; perhaps TRBD2 as D (5 bases). With 0 bases removed from V and 4 bases from J, the gap between germline ends came to 11 bases. The length of the CDR3 is 15 residues. The V gene's germline CDR1 is MDHEN and CDR2 SYDVKM. The chain's CDR3 is CASSLWSSSADTQYF. As DNA, the CDR3 is TGTGCCAGCAGTTTATGGTCTAGCAGTGCAGATACGCAGTATTTT.

This chain joins TRBV4-1 and TRBJ1-5; 7 bases are shared with TRBD1. CDR1 and CDR2 from the germline V gene are MGHRA and YSYEKL. The CDR3 runs 16 residues. Trimming removed 0 bases from V and 3 bases from J; junction bases left unmatched: 5. CDR3 DNA: TGCGCCAGCAGCCAAGACACAGGGGAATACAATCAGCCCCAGCATTTT. This translates into CASSQDTGEYNQPQHF.

The chain uses TRBV7-2 and TRBJ2-7; 8 bases are a match to TRBD2. The CDR3 consists of 15 residues. Losses at the gene ends were 5 bases for V and 1 base for J; bases not matched to a gene: 7. In germline, CDR1 is SGHTA, CDR2 FQGNSA. The DNA of the CDR3 is TGTGCCAGCAGCGATAGCGGGGCGCCATCCTACGAGCAGTACTTC. Protein: CASSDSGAPSYEQYF.

The gene calls are TRBV11-3 and TRBJ2-1; D is unclear. V lost 1 base, J lost 7 bases, and 5 bases lay in between. In germline, CDR1 is SGHNT, CDR2 YENEEA. CDR3 length: 12 residues. CDR3 loop: CASSLVGNEQFF. The CDR3 DNA follows: TGTGCCAGCAGCTTAGTAGGGAATGAGCAGTTCTTC.

The V and J genes are TRBV4-1 and TRBJ2-1; 8 bases align to TRBD2. Germline lookup yields CDR1 MGHRA and CDR2 YSYEKL. With 5 bases clipped from V and 7 bases from J, the junction kept 7 bases outside the gene matches. This CDR3 has 14 amino acids. The CDR3 sequence is CASSKGLETNEQFF. The CDR3 coding sequence is TGCGCCAGCAGCAAGGGACTAGAGACGAATGAGCAGTTCTTC.

The chain is built from TRBV24-1 and TRBJ2-2, with 7 bases that match TRBD1. The CDR3 is 12 residues long. CDR1 and CDR2 from the germline V gene are KGHDR and SFDVKD. V trimming: 3 bases; J trimming: 9 bases; junction bases outside the gene matches: 0. The CDR3 sequence is CATSDRGRELFF. Here the CDR3 DNA reads TGTGCCACCAGTGATAGGGGGCGGGAGCTGTTTTTT.

This clone is a singleton in its sample. This chain joins TRBV25-1 and TRBJ1-2; TRBD1 might be the D (5 bases). The CDR3 totals 11 residues. Germline V CDR1 and CDR2: MGHDK, SYGVNS. Trimming pared 4 bases from V and 6 bases from J, leaving 6 bases between. In DNA form, the CDR3 reads TGTGCCAGCAGTGTGGGGGATGGCTACACCTTC. Encoded protein: CASSVGDGYTF.

The chain employs TRBV6-2 or TRBV6-3 and TRBJ1-2; D is unresolved. CDR3 size: 13 residues. Germline CDR1 MNHEY, CDR2 SVGEGT. With 6 bases removed from V and 4 bases from J, the gap between germline ends came to 12 bases. The CDR3 DNA reads as TGTGCCAGCAGCTTACAGACATTCTATGGCTACACCTTC. This codes for CASSLQTFYGYTF.

V is TRBV12-2 and J is TRBJ1-5. TRBV12-2 is marked as a pseudogene. CDR3 length equals 17 residues. In DNA, the CDR3 is TGTGCAAGTCGCTTCTCCTTAAGGCCCGGGACGGACCAGCCCCAGCATTTT. This encodes CASRFSLRPGTDQPQHF.

The CDR3 DNA follows: TGTGCCAGCAGCCAGGACAGGGTGCCAGATACGCAGTATTTT. Translation gives CASSQDRVPDTQYF. The genes are TRBV7-9 and TRBJ2-3; TRBD1 matches 8 bases. The junction had 5 bases not matched to a gene; V was cut back by 5 bases and J by 4 bases. Germline V gives CDR1 SEHNR, CDR2 FQNEAQ (reference sequence). The CDR3 contains 14 residues.

The rearrangement links TRBV9 to TRBJ1-1; tentative D call: TRBD1 (5 bases). Trimming removed 0 bases from V and 3 bases from J, with 9 bases in between. The germline gives CDR1 SGDLS, CDR2 YYNGEE. The CDR3 has 14 residues. Here the CDR3 DNA reads TGTGCCAGCAGCGTAGCTGGGGGGGACACTGAAGCTTTCTTT. Residues: CASSVAGGDTEAFF.

The chain recombines TRBV6-1 with TRBJ2-7, with D tentatively TRBD2 (5 bases). V shed 2 bases and J shed 2 bases, with 10 bases lying between them. This CDR3 region has 14 residues. In germline, CDR1 is MNHNS, CDR2 SASEGT. The CDR3 coding sequence is TGTGCCAGCAGTGAACGGGGATCGGCCTACGAGCAGTACTTC. Protein: CASSERGSAYEQYF.

This sequence joins TRBV6-5 and TRBJ1-6, with D possibly being TRBD1 (6 bases). V was shortened by 5 bases and J by 13 bases, with 12 bases between the two germline ends. From germline, CDR1 is MNHEY and CDR2 SVGAGI. This CDR3 spans 12 amino acids. This CDR3 reads CASSRRRGPLHF. The CDR3 DNA sequence: TGTGCCAGCAGTAGGCGTAGGGGGCCCCTCCACTTT.

The CDR3 DNA follows: TGCGCCAGCAGCCATGATGCAACTCAAGAGACCCAGTACTTC. Residues: CASSHDATQETQYF. V gene TRBV4-1 combines with J gene TRBJ2-5; the D is unclear. With 3 bases removed from V and 2 bases from J, the gap between germline ends came to 10 bases. Germline assignment: CDR1 MGHRA and CDR2 YSYEKL. This CDR3 contains 14 residues.

This clone was recorded a few times. The chain combines TRBV9 with TRBJ1-1; the D is unclear. The germline gives CDR1 SGDLS, CDR2 YYNGEE. This CDR3 spans 13 amino acids. V was shortened by 0 bases and J by 1 base, with 4 bases between the two germline ends. The CDR3 sequence is CASSVASNTEAFF. CDR3 nucleotide sequence: TGTGCCAGCAGCGTAGCTTCGAACACTGAAGCTTTCTTT.

The V and J genes are TRBV29-1 and TRBJ1-1; 7 positions agree with TRBD1. The V segment lost 4 bases and the J segment 3 bases; nucleotides outside the gene matches: 5. The germline CDR1 and CDR2 sequences are SQVTM and ANQGSEA. This CDR3 region has 13 residues. Here the CDR3 reads CSVGWDSHTEAFF. In DNA form, the CDR3 reads TGCAGCGTTGGGTGGGACAGCCACACTGAAGCTTTCTTT.

This chain joins TRBV7-8 and TRBJ2-7; D is unresolved. CDR3 length: 14 residues. CDR1 and CDR2 (germline): SGHVS, FQNEAQ. V dropped 0 bases and J dropped 2 bases, with 8 bases sitting between them. The CDR3 sequence is CASSLASVTYEQYF. The DNA of the CDR3 is TGTGCCAGCAGCTTAGCTAGTGTTACCTACGAGCAGTACTTC. Supplemented by reference TRBV7-8 and TRBJ2-7, the full variable domain reads GAGVSQSPRYKVAKRGQDVALRCDPISGHVSLFWYQQALGQGPEFLTYFQNEAQLDKSGLPSDRFFAERPEGSVSTLKIQRTQQEDSAVYLCASSLASVTYEQYFGPGTRLTVT.

This rearrangement joins TRBV9 to TRBJ1-3, with no clear D. V was pared by 0 bases and J by 4 bases, with 11 bases between. Germline CDR1 is SGDLS and CDR2 is YYNGEE. The CDR3 length is 15 residues. CDR3 DNA sequence: TGTGCCAGCAGCGTAGGGGGAGGGCTCGGAAACACCATATATTTT. Its translation is CASSVGGGLGNTIYF.

DNA of the CDR3: TGTGCCAGCAGCTTAGACGGGGGCACAGATACGCAGTATTTT. Translation gives CASSLDGGTDTQYF. The V and J genes are TRBV7-7 and TRBJ2-3, with D perhaps TRBD2 (5 bases). Trimming took 1 base from V and 1 from J, leaving 6 bases between them. This CDR3 comprises 14 residues. The germline V gene encodes CDR1 SSHAT and CDR2 FNYEAQ (reference sequence).

The rearrangement links TRBV28 to TRBJ1-2, with TRBD1 identical over 7 bases. With V trimmed by 7 bases and J by 3 bases, 5 bases remained unmatched. CDR1 and CDR2 (germline): MDHEN, SYDVKM. This CDR3 is built from 13 residues. The CDR3 DNA reads TGTGCCAGCACAGAGGGACAGCACTATGGCTACACCTTC. This sequence encodes CASTEGQHYGYTF.